This entry concerns a single T cell receptor beta chain. This specimen includes other DNA sequences encoding the same CDR3. The data originate from a study of shared clonotypes between healthy human individuals. Study overall: Each donor's CD4 naive and CD4 memory cells filled three plates apiece, CD8 naive two, and CD8 memory one.

Researchers divided each subset's genomic DNA evenly across several immunoSEQ plates. Profiling relied on immunoSEQ multiplex PCR, and the TCRdb table lists in-frame clones only, not all of them. The sample lists some 2.3 million clones, approximately 95% occurring once. CDR1 and CDR2 from the germline V gene are LNHNV and YYDKDF (reference sequence). The CDR3 is 12 amino acids. The germline V and J ends were trimmed by 1 base and 3 bases, with 4 bases remaining between them. This clonotype was sampled from a man younger than 35 in good health. Some clones in this sample may be carry-over from other donors' samples. The rearrangement joins TRBV15 to TRBJ2-7, with unresolved D. The material sequenced was naive CD4+ T cells from PBMCs. Sample subset: CD45RA+ positively selected. In DNA, the CDR3 is TGTGCCACCAGCAGAGGTCTCTACGAGCAGTACTTC. Protein sequence: CATSRGLYEQYF.